The clone carrying this T cell receptor beta chain was found a few times. Its antigen is undetermined. MiXCR, applied by TCRdb to the 5' RACE reads, yields one record per CDR3 protein. The sample has nearly 900,000 distinct CDR3 sequences; approximately 13% are singletons. CDR3 length equals 15 residues. With 1 base removed from V and 5 bases from J, the gap between germline ends came to 14 bases. This sample is drawn from a study of identical twins. Overall study results and limits: Insertion counts were lower in abundant cord blood beta clonotypes, a trend that memory repertoires did not show. Within beta out-of-frame sequences, the excess sharing observed between twins was weaker. Shared out-of-frame alpha sequences (those common to twins) showed excess low generation probability.

No donor was unhealthy or non-Caucasian. These data also featured in a second study, about yellow fever vaccine responses in identical twins.

The specimen was PBMCs. This TCR was sampled from a woman aged 18-29 years in good health. This sequence joins TRBV12-3 or TRBV12-4 and TRBJ2-5; no clear D gene. CDR3 residues: CASSLVEALRETQYF. Here the CDR3 DNA reads TGTGCCAGCAGTTTAGTTGAAGCGCTCCGGGAGACCCAGTACTTC.